This T cell receptor beta chain was identified in a study of T cell changes during pregnancy in multiple sclerosis. Generated by immunoSEQ multiplex PCR, the TCRdb table keeps only in-frame clones and is missing some. In the table there are under 70,000 clones, approximately 90% of which are singletons. Trimming shortened V by 5 bases and J by 6 bases, and 20 bases separated the two germline ends. The CDR3 spans 15 residues. CDR1 and CDR2 (germline): SGHVS, FQNEAQ. The V and J genes are TRBV7-8 and TRBJ2-7; possible D gene TRBD2, 5 bases. The TCR originated in a female donor with multiple sclerosis, enrolled in a pregnancy study. Specimen: peripheral blood, collected in the second trimester of pregnancy. CDR3 in amino acids: CASSQERLEGLEQYF. The CDR3 region has the DNA TGTGCCAGCAGCCAGGAGAGGCTAGAGGGTCTCGAGCAGTACTTC.